The 19 T cell receptor beta chains given below trace back to one sample, sequenced in a study of early T cells in non-severe SARS-CoV-2 infection. TCRdb itself ran the 5' RACE reads through MiXCR, one entry per CDR3 protein. The table records 35,000 to 45,000 distinct CDR3 sequences, 10% to 15% of them present only once. Material: whole blood. Every receptor here comes from an adult who was a healthcare worker with PCR-confirmed SARS-CoV-2 infection or an uninfected control (not recorded which).

This clonotype was detected ten times or more. The junction differs from germline at one of its ends, possibly a read error. J is TRBJ2-5 and V is TRBV7-3; D tentatively reads TRBD1 or TRBD2 (5 bases each). Germline-derived CDR1 and CDR2 are SGHTA and FQGTGA. The CDR3 covers 9 residues. The CDR3 coding sequence is TGTGCCAGCAGCTTAATTGGGGGCTTC. Protein: CASSLIGGF.

This clonotype showed up many times. The V and J genes are TRBV11-2 and TRBJ2-7, with TRBD2 matching over 9 bases. Losses at the gene ends were 4 bases for V and 2 bases for J; bases not matched to a gene: 3. CDR3 length equals 14 residues. Looked up from germline, CDR1 is SGHAT and CDR2 is FQNNGV. In DNA, the CDR3 is TGTGCCAGCAGCTATGGACTAGCGCCCTACGAGCAGTACTTC. Translation gives CASSYGLAPYEQYF. The full variable domain, in which reference TRBV11-2 and TRBJ2-7 provide the parts outside the CDR3, is EAGVAQSPRYKIIEKRQSVAFWCNPISGHATLYWYQQILGQGPKLLIQFQNNGVVDDSQLPKDRFSAERLKGVDSTLKIQPAKLEDSAVYLCASSYGLAPYEQYFGPGTRLTVT.

This clonotype was picked up a small number of times. This rearrangement joins TRBV12-3 or TRBV12-4 to TRBJ2-7, with D tentatively TRBD2 (6 bases). V lost 9 bases to trimming and J lost 5 bases, with 17 bases between them. The CDR3 is 13 residues long. The CDR3 spells CASTPAGSDEQYF. The CDR3 nucleotides read TGTGCCAGTACCCCTGCGGGATCTGACGAGCAGTACTTC.

By its share, this clonotype is medium-sized. The chain employs TRBV7-6 and TRBJ2-3, with D uncertain. V lost 1 base and J 6 bases, leaving 5 bases between the germline ends. The CDR3 sequence is 12 residues long. The germline CDR1 and CDR2 sequences are SGHVS and FNYEAQ. The CDR3: CASSLDFDTQYF. The DNA for the CDR3 is TGTGCCAGCAGCTTAGATTTCGATACGCAGTATTTT.

The chain uses TRBV16 and TRBJ1-1; the D gene is possibly TRBD1 (6 bases). The CDR3 is made up of 14 amino acids. Germline CDR1 is KGHSY and CDR2 is FQNENV. V was trimmed by 4 bases and J by 5 bases, leaving 14 bases between them. CDR3 sequence reads: CASSPQGGGTEAFF. For the CDR3, the DNA is TGTGCCAGCAGCCCCCAAGGGGGGGGGACTGAAGCTTTCTTT.

This clonotype was observed at least ten times. This chain links TRBV5-4 with TRBJ1-2, with D possibly TRBD1 on 6 matching bases. The CDR3 runs 14 residues. The germline CDR1 and CDR2 sequences are SGHNT and YYREEE (reference sequence). Deletions cut 7 bases from V and 2 bases from J, with 15 bases between. The chain's CDR3 is CASAGELINYGYTF. The CDR3 nucleotides read TGTGCCAGCGCAGGGGAGCTTATCAACTATGGCTACACCTTC.

This clonotype has just a few counts. J is TRBJ2-5 and V is TRBV19; D ambiguous. The CDR3 spans 13 residues. The germline gives CDR1 LNHDA, CDR2 SQIVND (reference sequence). V shed 6 bases and J shed 0 bases, with 8 bases lying between them. The CDR3 DNA follows: TGTGCCAGTAGAGAAGGGTACCAAGAGACCCAGTACTTC. This codes for CASREGYQETQYF.

The chain has TRBV4-2 and TRBJ2-1; 9 bases align to TRBD2. Germline V CDR1 and CDR2: LGHNA, YNFKEQ. The CDR3 length is 16 residues. The ends lost 0 bases at V and 0 bases at J; junction bases unmatched: 0. The CDR3 coding sequence is TGTGCCAGCAGCCAAGAGACTAGCGGCTCCTACAATGAGCAGTTCTTC. Translated: CASSQETSGSYNEQFF.

The sample holds a few counts of this clonotype. Mismatch with germline at one junction end may stem from a read error. The genes are TRBV4-2 and TRBJ2-1, with 11 bases lining up with TRBD2. The CDR3 length is 18 residues. Germline lookup yields CDR1 LGHNA and CDR2 YNFKEQ. The CDR3: CASSQISGRATFYHEQFF. Written as DNA, the CDR3 is TGTGCCAGCAGCCAAATTAGCGGGAGGGCGACGTTCTACCATGAGCAGTTCTTC.

The sample holds a few counts of this clonotype. The V and J genes are TRBV6-5 and TRBJ2-7, with 7 bases fitting TRBD1. J lost 4 bases, V lost 0 bases, and 9 bases had no gene match. Germline CDR1 reads MNHEY; CDR2 reads SVGAGI. This CDR3 is 16 amino acids long. The DNA of the CDR3 is TGTGCCAGCAGTTACTCGAGGATGTCAGGGGGATACGAGCAGTACTTC. It yields the protein CASSYSRMSGGYEQYF.

This clonotype has at least ten counts. The chain joins TRBV21-1 to TRBJ2-1; the table's D call of TRBD1 was not tested on the DNA. TRBV21-1 is deemed a pseudogene. The CDR3 is made up of 16 amino acids. The chain's CDR3 is CASSPRKPPQDNEQFF. The DNA for the CDR3 is TGTGCCAGCAGCCCCCGAAAGCCCCCGCAGGACAATGAGCAGTTCTTC.

The chain is built from TRBV7-2 and TRBJ1-6; D not certain. CDR3 length equals 12 residues. Germline V gene sequence: CDR1 SGHTA, CDR2 FQGNSA. The ends were cut back, 6 bases at V and 10 bases at J, with 10 bases in the middle. CDR3 coding DNA: TGTGCCAGCAGTCTCGACAAATCACCCCTCCACTTT. Amino acids: CASSLDKSPLHF.

Many counts were recorded for this clonotype. In DNA, the CDR3 is TGTGCCAGCAGCTTTCCCGGACAGGGGGGCCCTGGGGCCAACGTCCTGACTTTC. Protein sequence: CASSFPGQGGPGANVLTF. V is TRBV13 and J is TRBJ2-6; the match to TRBD1 covers 10 bases. This CDR3 comprises 18 residues. Trimming removed 3 bases from V and 2 bases from J; junction bases left unmatched: 7. From germline, CDR1 is PRHDT and CDR2 FYEKMQ (reference sequence).

The rearrangement uses TRBV7-2 and TRBJ2-7; possibly TRBD2 for D (7 bases). The CDR3 has 15 residues. Germline CDR1 SGHTA, CDR2 FQGNSA. V dropped 8 bases and J dropped 1 base, with 18 bases sitting between them. Written as DNA, the CDR3 is TGTGCCAGCGCCCGGGGGCTAGCGGCTTCCTACGAGCAGTACTTC. Translated: CASARGLAASYEQYF.

There are a few counts of this clonotype. The V and J genes are TRBV29-1 and TRBJ2-5; D ambiguous. Trimming shortened V by 8 bases and J by 4 bases, and 17 bases separated the two germline ends. Germline-derived CDR1 and CDR2 are SQVTM and ANQGSEA. The CDR3 extends over 13 amino acids. The CDR3 spells CSPRTDRGETQYF. The CDR3 coding sequence is TGCAGCCCCCGGACGGACCGAGGAGAGACCCAGTACTTC.

In this sample, this clonotype turned up many times. This chain connects TRBV10-3 to TRBJ2-7, with 8 bases aligning to TRBD1. J was trimmed by 4 bases and V by 11 bases; bases with no gene match: 10. Germline values: CDR1 ENHRY, CDR2 SYGVKD. The CDR3 contains 13 residues. CDR3 residues: CAVGQGNGYEQYF. The DNA for the CDR3 is TGTGCCGTCGGACAGGGAAATGGATACGAGCAGTACTTC.

This clonotype has at least ten counts. J is TRBJ2-5 and V is TRBV5-1; 11 nucleotides agree with TRBD2. Germline V lookup: CDR1 SGHRS, CDR2 YFSETQ. Trimming at V came to 2 bases and at J to 6 bases, leaving 6 bases not matched to a gene. CDR3 length: 15 amino acids. CDR3 bases: TGCGCCAGCAGCTTCCTAGCGGGAGGTGAGAAGACCCAGTACTTC. Its translation is CASSFLAGGEKTQYF.

This clonotype was observed many times. The chain uses TRBV5-1 and TRBJ2-5, with D perhaps TRBD1 (6 bases). The V gene's germline CDR1 is SGHRS and CDR2 YFSETQ. V was pared by 3 bases and J by 3 bases, with 12 bases between. CDR3 length: 14 residues. CDR3 in amino acids: CASSSTGVEETQYF. The DNA for the CDR3 is TGCGCCAGCAGCTCGACAGGTGTAGAAGAGACCCAGTACTTC.

This clonotype appeared a few times. The chain joins TRBV19 to TRBJ1-5; D ambiguous. Trimming took off 5 bases at V and 2 bases at J, with 7 bases between the two ends. Germline values: CDR1 LNHDA, CDR2 SQIVND (reference sequence). This CDR3 comprises 13 residues. CDR3 protein: CASSPDGNQPQHF. DNA for the CDR3: TGTGCCAGTAGTCCTGACGGCAATCAGCCCCAGCATTTT.